The subject of this entry is one TCR beta chain. Its antigen is still unknown. Nothing much larger sits one base from this clone, and base qualities are not available. In the study, sorted CD4+ and CD8+ blood T cells from patients with severe aplastic anemia and from healthy subjects underwent deep sequencing of TCR repertoires. Ficoll-Paque density gradient centrifugation was used to isolate peripheral blood mononuclear cells. Before DNA extraction, CD4+ and CD8+ T cells were sorted with FACS or magnetic beads. This record comes from a study of CD8+CD57+ T cells in acquired aplastic anemia listed by TCRdb under 2018. About the investigation overall: On average, sorted CD4+ and CD8+ cells yielded roughly 3.4 ug of extracted DNA, with a range of about 0.17 to 27.4 ug. For healthy donor samples, the average read count was about 10.8 million for CD4+ cells and fewer than 14 million for CD8+ cells.

Genomic DNA was used as template for profiling of TCR beta VDJ combinations and CDR3 sequences. TCR repertoire sequencing was run on an Illumina HiSeq 2000. The published analysis was carried out like this. Repertoire assessment relied on Simpson's diversity index, CDR3 size and DJ length profiles, and TRBV/TRBJ rearrangement plots. The immunodominant clone was defined as the most abundant DNA sequence in deep sequencing data. CDR3 amino acid sequences were screened for sharing across subjects and were compared with published repertoires and the VDJdb database. TCRdb reran the public reads through fastp at Q25 and MiXCR, keeping productive beta chains. Each entry is one CDR3 protein sequence, shown with its most common DNA and genes. None of the V and J calls come from the authors' own analysis; TCRdb made them. The sample table lists 80,000 or so distinct CDR3 sequences, about half of them with a count of one. Of the sample, approximately 70% falls within the top ten clones.

On the study overall, not on this receptor specifically: Patients and healthy controls showed no significant difference in CD8+ Simpson's diversity (P=0.060). Although some 28 CD8+ CDR3 sequences were shared by patients and controls, these sequences appeared highly expressed in patients and within the immunodominant clones of patients.

The sample comprised sorted CD4+, CD8+, or CD8+CD57+ T cells (not recorded which) from PBMCs. This sequence was found in a human donor in good health, serving as a control.

The bases read TGTGCCAGCTCCTACCCTAGCGGGGAGGATGAGCAGTTCTTC. The translation is CASSYPSGEDEQFF. The sequence links TRBV11-2 to TRBJ2-1, with 9 bases matching TRBD2. CDR1 and CDR2, looked up from the germline V gene, are SGHAT and FQNNGV. Clipping removes 8 bases from V and 8 bases from J, with 10 as the unmatched junction base count. The CDR3 sequence holds 14 residues, the cysteine and phenylalanine included. Left in the record is the CDR3 DNA by itself, 42 bases read in frame from the first base. Joined to the reference TRBV11-2 and TRBJ2-1 proteins, this CDR3 gives the full variable domain: EAGVAQSPRYKIIEKRQSVAFWCNPISGHATLYWYQQILGQGPKLLIQFQNNGVVDDSQLPKDRFSAERLKGVDSTLKIQPAKLEDSAVYLCASSYPSGEDEQFFGPGTRLTVL.